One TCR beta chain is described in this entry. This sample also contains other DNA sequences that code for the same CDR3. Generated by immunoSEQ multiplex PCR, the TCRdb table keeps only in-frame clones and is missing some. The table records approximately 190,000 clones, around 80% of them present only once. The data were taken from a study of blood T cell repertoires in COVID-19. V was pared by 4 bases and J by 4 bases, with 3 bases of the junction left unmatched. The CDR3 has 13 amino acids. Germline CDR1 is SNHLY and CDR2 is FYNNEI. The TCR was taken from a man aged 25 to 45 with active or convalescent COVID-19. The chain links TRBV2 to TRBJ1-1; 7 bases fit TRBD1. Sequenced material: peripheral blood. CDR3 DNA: TGTGCCAGCAGTGGGACAGGAGGCACTGAAGCTTTCTTT. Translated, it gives CASSGTGGTEAFF.